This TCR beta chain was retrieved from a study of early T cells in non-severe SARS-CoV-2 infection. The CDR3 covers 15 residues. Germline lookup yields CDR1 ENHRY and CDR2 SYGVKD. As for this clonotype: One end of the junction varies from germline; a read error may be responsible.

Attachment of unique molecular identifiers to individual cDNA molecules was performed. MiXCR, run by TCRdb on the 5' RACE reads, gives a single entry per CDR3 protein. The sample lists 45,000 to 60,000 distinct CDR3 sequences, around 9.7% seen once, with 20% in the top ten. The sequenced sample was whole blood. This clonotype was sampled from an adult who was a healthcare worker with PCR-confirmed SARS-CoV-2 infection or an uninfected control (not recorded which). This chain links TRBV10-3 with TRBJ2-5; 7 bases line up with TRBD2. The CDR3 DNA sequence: TGTGCCATCAATGAGTCATCAAAGGGAGGGGAGACCCAGTACTTC. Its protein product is CAINESSKGGETQYF.